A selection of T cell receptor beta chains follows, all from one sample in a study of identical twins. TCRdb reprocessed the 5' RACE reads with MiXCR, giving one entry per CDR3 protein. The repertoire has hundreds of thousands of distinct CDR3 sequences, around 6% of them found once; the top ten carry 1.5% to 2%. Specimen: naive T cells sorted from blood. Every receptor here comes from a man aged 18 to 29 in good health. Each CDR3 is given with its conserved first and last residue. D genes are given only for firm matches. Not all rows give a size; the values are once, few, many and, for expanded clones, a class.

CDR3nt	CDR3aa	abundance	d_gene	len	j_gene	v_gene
TGTGCCAGCAGGGAGACAGCCACCTACGAGCAGTACTTC	CASRETATYEQYF	many	NA	13	TRBJ2-7	TRBV28
TGTGCCAGCAGCTTAACCGGGAGGACCTACGAGCAGTACTTC	CASSLTGRTYEQYF	NA	TRBD2	14	TRBJ2-7	TRBV7-9
TGTGCCAGCACCCATCGGGCTAGCGGGACCCTACCGCCGGCAGATACGCAGTATTTT	CASTHRASGTLPPADTQYF	NA	TRBD2	19	TRBJ2-3	TRBV6-1
TGTGCCAGCGCCAGCCAACTAGGGACTGAAGCTTTCTTT	CASASQLGTEAFF	many	NA	13	TRBJ1-1	TRBV12-3/TRBV12-4
TGCAATCCGGGACAGCTCTATGGCTACACCTTC	CNPGQLYGYTF	few	TRBD1	11	TRBJ1-2	TRBV20-1
TGTGCCAGCAGTTTAACGACCCTAGGATTTGGCACAGATACGCAGTATTTT	CASSLTTLGFGTDTQYF	few	NA	17	TRBJ2-3	TRBV6-5
TGTGCCAGCAGTTACTCGAGAGCTAGCTGGTACAATGAGCAGTTCTTC	CASSYSRASWYNEQFF	NA	NA	16	TRBJ2-1	TRBV6-2/TRBV6-3
TGTGCCAGCAGTTCTAGCGGGAGGCGGGCGAGCAATGAGCAGTTCTTC	CASSSSGRRASNEQFF	NA	TRBD2	16	TRBJ2-1	TRBV12-3/TRBV12-4
TGCGCCAGCAGGCAGGGAGGGAGTGGAAACATTCAGTACTTC	CASRQGGSGNIQYF	NA	TRBD2	14	TRBJ2-4	TRBV5-1
TGCAGCGTTGAAATTGGACCGTTGAACACTGAAGCTTTCTTT	CSVEIGPLNTEAFF	many	NA	14	TRBJ1-1	TRBV29-1
TGCAGCGGACTAGGCTGGGCCAATGAGCAGTTCTTC	CSGLGWANEQFF	many	NA	12	TRBJ2-1	TRBV29-1
TGCAGTGCGAGACGCGACAGGGGTCAGGAGACCCAGTACTTC	CSARRDRGQETQYF	many	TRBD1	14	TRBJ2-5	TRBV20-1
TGTGCCAGCAGACCGGGACTGGGACCCTACGAGCAGTACTTC	CASRPGLGPYEQYF	NA	NA	14	TRBJ2-7	TRBV28
TGTGCTAGTGGTTTAGCGGGTACGGGAGGCACAGATACGCAGTATTTT	CASGLAGTGGTDTQYF	many	NA	16	TRBJ2-3	TRBV12-5
TGTGCCAGCAGCTGGGAAAATGACACTGAAGCTTTCTTT	CASSWENDTEAFF	few	NA	13	TRBJ1-1	TRBV7-9
TGTGCCAGCATGACGAACACCGGGGAGCTGTTTTTT	CASMTNTGELFF	many	NA	12	TRBJ2-2	TRBV7-7
TGCAGCGTTGTGCGGGGGAACACTGAAGCTTTCTTT	CSVVRGNTEAFF	few	NA	12	TRBJ1-1	TRBV29-1
TGTGCCAGCAGCACCGGACAGGGCTCTGGAAACACCATATATTTT	CASSTGQGSGNTIYF	NA	TRBD1	15	TRBJ1-3	TRBV6-1
TGCAGCGTACAACTAGCGGCCACGCTGAGTGAGCAGTTCTTC	CSVQLAATLSEQFF	many	TRBD2	14	TRBJ2-1	TRBV29-1